This T cell receptor (beta chain) emerged from a study of T cell responses to AZD1222 COVID-19 vaccine. The overall study: Some second doses came at about 4 weeks and others at about 12 weeks; these were pooled. Findings of the study overall: Seropositivity was recorded at baseline in only 6 or 7 AZD1222 recipients. White British donors predominated, females outnumbered males, and clonal diversity was possibly underestimated. Close to half of all spike-specific TCRs reportedly target regions of the variants that are unmutated.

Sequencing was performed with immunoSEQ multiplex PCR; in TCRdb, only in-frame clones are kept and a portion is missing. The sample yields approximately 160,000 clones, approximately 93% seen once. The CDR3 contains 12 residues. Looked up from germline, CDR1 is MNHEY and CDR2 is SVGAGI. Trimming left V 6 bases short and J 4 bases short, with 9 bases between. This clone has only a few counts. No antigen is known for it. This receptor was obtained from an adult in good health. The chain joins TRBV6-5 to TRBJ1-2; D might be TRBD1 (6 bases). The sequences come from peripheral blood, collected on day 0 of AZD1222 vaccination. The CDR3, as DNA: TGTGCCAGCAGCCGACAGGTCTATGGCTACACCTTC. This sequence encodes CASSRQVYGYTF.